This T cell receptor (beta chain) derives from a study of CD4+ T cells in melanoma. Study-wide findings and caveats: Neoantigen-specific CD4+ T cells in melanoma reportedly had diverse differentiation states. A reported correlation linked neoantigen-specific CD4+ T cells to CD8+, macrophage and B cell function.

About this clone itself: Its antigen is not known.

TCRdb's copy holds only in-frame clones and misses some; the assay was immunoSEQ multiplex PCR. The profile shows roughly 110,000 clones, 92% of them singletons. Trimming removed 8 bases from V and 0 bases from J; junction bases left unmatched: 3. CDR3 length: 14 amino acids. The V gene's germline CDR1 is LNHDA and CDR2 SQIVND (reference sequence). This rearrangement joins TRBV19 to TRBJ2-7; TRBD2 aligns across 11 bases. Input material: peripheral blood. The TCR comes from a human donor with melanoma. The CDR3 coding sequence is TGTGCCAGTCCACTAGCGGGAGACTCCTACGAGCAGTACTTC. It codes for CASPLAGDSYEQYF.